The 5 T cell receptor beta chains in this list originate from one sample, sequenced in a study of T cell responses to AZD1222 COVID-19 vaccine. Generated by immunoSEQ multiplex PCR, the TCRdb table keeps only in-frame clones and is missing some. The sample contains 80,000 to 100,000 clones, nearly 90% of which appear only once. Sequencing was performed on peripheral blood, taken on day 0 of AZD1222 vaccination. The receptors shown here come from an adult in good health.

The genes are TRBV2 and TRBJ2-1, with 12 positions matching TRBD2. J was trimmed by 5 bases and V by 6 bases; bases with no gene match: 2. The CDR3 is 14 amino acids. Per germline, CDR1 SNHLY and CDR2 FYNNEI. Here the CDR3 reads CASRASGGDNEQFF. DNA for the CDR3: TGTGCCAGCAGGGCTAGCGGGGGGGACAATGAGCAGTTCTTC.

The chain joins TRBV6-2 or TRBV6-3 to TRBJ1-2; D is unresolved. This CDR3 contains 15 residues. CDR1 is MNHEY and CDR2 is SVGEGT in the germline V gene. V lost 6 bases, J lost 5 bases, and 19 bases lay in between. CDR3 nucleotides: TGTGCCAGCAGCCCCGGGGTCCACGCGAGGTATGGCTACACCTTC. Translated: CASSPGVHARYGYTF.

The CDR3 coding sequence is TGTGCCAGCAGTACAGGGGGGCATGGCTACACCTTC. Translation: CASSTGGHGYTF. The rearrangement links TRBV6-2 or TRBV6-3 to TRBJ1-2, with 8 nucleotides matching TRBD1. CDR1 and CDR2 (germline): MNHEY, SVGEGT. This CDR3 has 12 residues. The ends lost 5 bases at V and 6 bases at J; junction bases unmatched: 2.

The rearrangement joins TRBV29-1 to TRBJ2-4; a possible D gene is TRBD1 (7 bases). The CDR3 runs to 17 residues. Germline V CDR1 and CDR2: SQVTM, ANQGSEA. V was clipped by 7 bases and J by 0 bases, with 22 bases between them. Here the CDR3 reads CSAWGPGGILAKNIQYF. CDR3 bases: TGCAGCGCCTGGGGGCCAGGGGGGATACTAGCCAAAAACATTCAGTACTTC.

This clone was picked up a small number of times. This chain joins TRBV19 and TRBJ2-7; the D is unclear. V was clipped by 2 bases and J by 2 bases, with 10 bases between them. The CDR3 spans 14 residues. Germline loops: CDR1 LNHDA, CDR2 SQIVND (reference sequence). The CDR3 here is CASSISVATYEQYF. The CDR3 nucleotides read TGTGCCAGTAGTATATCTGTGGCGACCTACGAGCAGTACTTC.